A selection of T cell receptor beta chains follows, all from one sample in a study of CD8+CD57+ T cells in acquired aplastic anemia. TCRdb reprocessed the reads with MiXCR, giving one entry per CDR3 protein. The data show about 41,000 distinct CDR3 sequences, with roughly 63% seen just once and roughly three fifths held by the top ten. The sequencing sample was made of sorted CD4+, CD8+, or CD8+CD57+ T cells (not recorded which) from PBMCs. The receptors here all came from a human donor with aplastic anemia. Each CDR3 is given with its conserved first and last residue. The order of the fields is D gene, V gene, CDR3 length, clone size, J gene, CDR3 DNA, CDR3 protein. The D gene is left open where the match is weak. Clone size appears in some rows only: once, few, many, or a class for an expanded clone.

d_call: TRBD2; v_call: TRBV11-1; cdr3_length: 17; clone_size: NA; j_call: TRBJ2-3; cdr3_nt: TGTGCCAGCAGCACCGGGACAGCGGGGGGGCCGGGAGATACGCAGTATTTT; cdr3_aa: CASSTGTAGGPGDTQYF
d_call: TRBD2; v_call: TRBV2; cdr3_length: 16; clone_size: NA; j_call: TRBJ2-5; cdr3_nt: TGTGCCAGCAGTGGTGGCGGGGGGAGGAGCCTGGAGACCCAGTACTTC; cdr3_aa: CASSGGGGRSLETQYF
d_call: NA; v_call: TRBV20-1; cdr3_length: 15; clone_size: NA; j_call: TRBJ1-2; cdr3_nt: TGCAGTGCTAGAGATCCGGGGTCCTGGTTGGGTGGCTACACCTTC; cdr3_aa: CSARDPGSWLGGYTF
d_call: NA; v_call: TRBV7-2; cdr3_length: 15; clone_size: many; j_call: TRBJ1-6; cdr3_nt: TGTGCCAGCAGCTTAGGGAGCTCCTATAATTCACCCCTCCACTTT; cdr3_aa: CASSLGSSYNSPLHF
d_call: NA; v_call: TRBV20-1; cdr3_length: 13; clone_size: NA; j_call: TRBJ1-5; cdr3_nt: TGCAGTGCAATCCGGGACAGCAATCAGCCCCAGCATTTT; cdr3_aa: CSAIRDSNQPQHF
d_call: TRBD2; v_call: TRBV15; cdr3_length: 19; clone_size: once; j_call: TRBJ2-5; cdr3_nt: TGTGCCACCAGCCGGCGACGACTAGCGGGGGTAGGAGGGGGGGAGACCCAGTACTTC; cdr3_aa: CATSRRRLAGVGGGETQYF
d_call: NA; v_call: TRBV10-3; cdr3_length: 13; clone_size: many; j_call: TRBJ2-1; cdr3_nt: TGTGCCATCTTCGCGACGGTCGACAATGAGCAGTTCTTC; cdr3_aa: CAIFATVDNEQFF
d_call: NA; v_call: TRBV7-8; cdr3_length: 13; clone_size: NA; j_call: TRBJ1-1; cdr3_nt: TGTGCCAGCAGCCTGACAGTGAACACTAAAGCTTTCTTT; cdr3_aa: CASSLTVNTKAFF
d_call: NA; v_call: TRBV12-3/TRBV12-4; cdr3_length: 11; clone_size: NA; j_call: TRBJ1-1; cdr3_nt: TGTGCCAGCAGTTCTAGCACTGAAGCTTTCTTT; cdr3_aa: CASSSSTEAFF
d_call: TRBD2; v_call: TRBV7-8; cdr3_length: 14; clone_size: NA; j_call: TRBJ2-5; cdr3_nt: TGTGCCAGCAGCTTAGGGCTGGGGGGGGAGACCCAGTACTTC; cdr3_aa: CASSLGLGGETQYF
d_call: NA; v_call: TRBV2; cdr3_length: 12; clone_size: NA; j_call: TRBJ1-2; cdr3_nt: TGTGCCAGCAGTGACCGGGGCTATGGCTACACCTTC; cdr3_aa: CASSDRGYGYTF
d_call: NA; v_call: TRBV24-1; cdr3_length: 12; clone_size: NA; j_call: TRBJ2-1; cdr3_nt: TGTGCCACCAGTGATTTGGCTGGCCAACAGTTCTTC; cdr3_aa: CATSDLAGQQFF
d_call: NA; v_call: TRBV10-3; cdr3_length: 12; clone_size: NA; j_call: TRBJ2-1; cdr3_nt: TGTGCCATCGAACGGGGAGACAATGAGCAGTTCTTC; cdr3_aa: CAIERGDNEQFF
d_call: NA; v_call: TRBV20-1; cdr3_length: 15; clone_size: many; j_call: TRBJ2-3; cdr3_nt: TGCAGTGCTAGATCGGGACACTCTCCGGGGTCGACGCAGTATTTT; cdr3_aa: CSARSGHSPGSTQYF
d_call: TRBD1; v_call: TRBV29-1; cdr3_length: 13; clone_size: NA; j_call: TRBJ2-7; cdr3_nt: TGCAGCGCTAAACAGGGGAGCTCCTACGAGCAGTACTTC; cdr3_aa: CSAKQGSSYEQYF
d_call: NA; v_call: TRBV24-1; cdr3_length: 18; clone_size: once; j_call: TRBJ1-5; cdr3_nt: TGTGCCACCAGTGACCGCCAGGCAGGGGCGCATAGCAATCAGCCCCAGCATTTT; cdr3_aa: CATSDRQAGAHSNQPQHF
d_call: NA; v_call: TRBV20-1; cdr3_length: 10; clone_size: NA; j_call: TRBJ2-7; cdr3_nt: TGCAGTGCGGCTTCAGACGAGCAGTACTTC; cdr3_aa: CSAASDEQYF
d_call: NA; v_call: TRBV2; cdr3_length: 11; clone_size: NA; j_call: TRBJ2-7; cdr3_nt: TGTGCCAGCAGTGATGGGGCCGAGCAGTACTTC; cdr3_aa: CASSDGAEQYF
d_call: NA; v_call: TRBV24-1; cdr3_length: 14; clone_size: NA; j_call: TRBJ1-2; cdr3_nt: TGTGCCACCAGTGACTCGGACAAGATCTATGGCTACACCTTC; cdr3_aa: CATSDSDKIYGYTF
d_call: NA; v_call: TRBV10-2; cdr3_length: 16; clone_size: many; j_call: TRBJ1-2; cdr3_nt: TGCGCCAGCAGTGAGCAGATCAGGGGCCCTCGTTTTGGCTACACCTTC; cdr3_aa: CASSEQIRGPRFGYTF
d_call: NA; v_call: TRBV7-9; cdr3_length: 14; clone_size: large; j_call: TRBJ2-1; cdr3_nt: TGTGCCAGCAGGCTAGGGTACCCCATAAGTGAGCAGTTCTTC; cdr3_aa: CASRLGYPISEQFF
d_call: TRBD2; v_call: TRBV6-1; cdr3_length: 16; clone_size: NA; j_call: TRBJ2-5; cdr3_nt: TGTGCCAGCACGAGGCCTCGGGGGGGTATGGTAGGGACCCAGTACTTC; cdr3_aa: CASTRPRGGMVGTQYF
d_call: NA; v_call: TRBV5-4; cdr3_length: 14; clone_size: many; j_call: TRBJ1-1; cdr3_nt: TGTGCCAGCAGCTTGAGGGGCGGGGGCACTGAAGCTTTCTTT; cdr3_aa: CASSLRGGGTEAFF